This is a list of T cell receptor beta chains from one sample in a study of vaccination effects on CD4 cells after COVID-19. Sequencing used immunoSEQ multiplex PCR; TCRdb keeps in-frame clones, though not all of them. The sample lists more than 11,000 clones, around three quarters occurring once. No antigen is known for these receptors. The source material was CD4+ T cells from PBMCs cultured with SARS-CoV-2 spike peptides, sampled after COVID-19 vaccination. The source of these receptors is a human donor who received a COVID-19 vaccine. CDR3s include the opening cysteine and the closing phenylalanine or tryptophan. A D gene is named only where the DNA matches it firmly. Size values are once, few and many counts, or a class for expanded clones, and some rows have none.

cdr3_aa: CASSLRGSSYNEQFF
cdr3_nt: TGTGCCAGCAGCTTGAGGGGGAGCTCCTACAATGAGCAGTTCTTC
v_call: TRBV5-4
clone_size: NA
d_call: NA
j_call: TRBJ2-1

cdr3_aa: CASERGGGDTDTQYF
cdr3_nt: TGTGCCAGCGAGAGAGGAGGGGGGGACACAGATACGCAGTATTTT
v_call: TRBV21-1
clone_size: once
d_call: NA
j_call: TRBJ2-3

cdr3_aa: CASRGQAGETQYF
cdr3_nt: TGTGCCAGCAGAGGGCAGGCTGGGGAGACCCAGTACTTC
v_call: TRBV28
clone_size: NA
d_call: NA
j_call: TRBJ2-5

cdr3_aa: CASSLRTGGAYGYTF
cdr3_nt: TGTGCCAGCAGCCTTCGGACAGGGGGTGCCTATGGCTACACCTTC
v_call: TRBV5-4
clone_size: NA
d_call: TRBD1
j_call: TRBJ1-2

cdr3_aa: CASSESGIGTQYF
cdr3_nt: TGTGCCAGCAGTGAGTCGGGTATCGGTACGCAGTATTTT
v_call: TRBV6-1
clone_size: NA
d_call: NA
j_call: TRBJ2-3

cdr3_aa: CASSLAGTSNQPQHF
cdr3_nt: TGTGCCAGCAGCTTAGCAGGCACGAGCAATCAGCCCCAGCATTTT
v_call: TRBV7-9
clone_size: NA
d_call: NA
j_call: TRBJ1-5

cdr3_aa: CASSVEPEGTEAFF
cdr3_nt: TGTGCCAGCAGCGTAGAACCGGAGGGAACTGAAGCTTTCTTT
v_call: TRBV9
clone_size: few
d_call: NA
j_call: TRBJ1-1

cdr3_aa: CASSIGWRGRKNTGELFF
cdr3_nt: TGTGCCAGTAGTATAGGCTGGCGGGGAAGGAAGAACACCGGGGAGCTGTTTTTT
v_call: TRBV19
clone_size: few
d_call: NA
j_call: TRBJ2-2

cdr3_aa: CAISEYGGQKGYTF
cdr3_nt: TGTGCCATCAGTGAGTATGGCGGACAGAAAGGCTACACCTTC
v_call: TRBV10-3
clone_size: NA
d_call: NA
j_call: TRBJ1-2

cdr3_aa: CASSRTLGGTGELFF
cdr3_nt: TGTGCCAGTAGTCGTACCCTTGGGGGTACCGGGGAGCTGTTTTTT
v_call: TRBV19
clone_size: NA
d_call: NA
j_call: TRBJ2-2

cdr3_aa: CSVLAGNGYTF
cdr3_nt: TGCAGCGTTCTCGCAGGGAATGGCTACACCTTC
v_call: TRBV29-1
clone_size: few
d_call: NA
j_call: TRBJ1-2

cdr3_aa: CASSLTGAYGYTF
cdr3_nt: TGTGCCAGCAGCTTAACAGGGGCCTATGGCTACACCTTC
v_call: TRBV7-2
clone_size: many
d_call: TRBD1
j_call: TRBJ1-2

cdr3_aa: CASSIGWDPLNTEAFF
cdr3_nt: TGTGCCAGTAGTATTGGGTGGGATCCCTTGAACACTGAAGCTTTCTTT
v_call: TRBV19
clone_size: NA
d_call: NA
j_call: TRBJ1-1

cdr3_aa: CASSPGTVNEQFF
cdr3_nt: TGTGCCAGCTCACCGGGGACTGTCAATGAGCAGTTCTTC
v_call: TRBV18
clone_size: NA
d_call: NA
j_call: TRBJ2-1

cdr3_aa: CASSTTGQPTDTQYF
cdr3_nt: TGCGCCAGCAGCACCACGGGACAGCCCACAGATACGCAGTATTTT
v_call: TRBV5-1
clone_size: NA
d_call: TRBD1
j_call: TRBJ2-3

cdr3_aa: CASELDIAETQYF
cdr3_nt: TGTGCCAGTGAACTTGATATCGCAGAGACCCAGTACTTC
v_call: TRBV21-1
clone_size: once
d_call: NA
j_call: TRBJ2-5

cdr3_aa: CASSKTRKLSGNTIYF
cdr3_nt: TGTGCCAGTAGTAAAACAAGGAAGCTCTCTGGAAACACCATATATTTT
v_call: TRBV19
clone_size: NA
d_call: NA
j_call: TRBJ1-3

cdr3_aa: CASSLGGGRRRETQYF
cdr3_nt: TGTGCCAGCAGCTTAGGGGGCGGACGGAGACGGGAGACCCAGTACTTC
v_call: TRBV11-2
clone_size: NA
d_call: NA
j_call: TRBJ2-5

cdr3_aa: CASRKGGTSGGSSYNEQFF
cdr3_nt: TGTGCCAGCAGAAAAGGGGGGACTAGCGGGGGTAGCTCCTACAATGAGCAGTTCTTC
v_call: TRBV4-2
clone_size: NA
d_call: TRBD2
j_call: TRBJ2-1

cdr3_aa: CASSQQGSRNQPQHF
cdr3_nt: TGTGCCAGCAGCCAACAGGGTAGCCGCAATCAGCCCCAGCATTTT
v_call: TRBV3-1/TRBV3-2
clone_size: NA
d_call: NA
j_call: TRBJ1-5

cdr3_aa: CASSEGPKPSYEQYF
cdr3_nt: TGTGCCAGCAGTGAGGGACCGAAACCCTCCTACGAGCAGTACTTC
v_call: TRBV6-1
clone_size: medium-sized
d_call: NA
j_call: TRBJ2-7

cdr3_aa: CASSDPGQTFYGYTF
cdr3_nt: TGTGCCAGCAGTGATCCAGGACAGACCTTTTATGGCTACACCTTC
v_call: TRBV25-1
clone_size: NA
d_call: NA
j_call: TRBJ1-2

cdr3_aa: CASSSGGDSPLHF
cdr3_nt: TGTGCCAGCAGCTCCGGGGGGGATTCACCCCTCCACTTT
v_call: TRBV5-4
clone_size: NA
d_call: NA
j_call: TRBJ1-6

cdr3_aa: CASSYGGLSEKLFF
cdr3_nt: TGTGCCAGCAGTTACGGGGGGCTGAGTGAAAAACTGTTTTTT
v_call: TRBV6-5
clone_size: NA
d_call: NA
j_call: TRBJ1-4

cdr3_aa: CASSQNQGARYGYTF
cdr3_nt: TGTGCCAGCTCCCAGAATCAGGGGGCGCGTTATGGCTACACCTTC
v_call: TRBV18
clone_size: NA
d_call: TRBD1
j_call: TRBJ1-2

cdr3_aa: CAISEDRVFGYTF
cdr3_nt: TGTGCCATCAGTGAGGACAGGGTCTTTGGCTACACCTTC
v_call: TRBV10-3
clone_size: NA
d_call: TRBD1
j_call: TRBJ1-2

cdr3_aa: CASILFGDLQKETQYF
cdr3_nt: TGTGCCAGCATACTGTTTGGGGACTTGCAGAAAGAGACCCAGTACTTC
v_call: TRBV5-6
clone_size: NA
d_call: NA
j_call: TRBJ2-5

cdr3_aa: CSGAGQPNTEAFF
cdr3_nt: TGCAGCGGTGCGGGCCAGCCAAACACTGAAGCTTTCTTT
v_call: TRBV29-1
clone_size: once
d_call: NA
j_call: TRBJ1-1

cdr3_aa: CASSSPGQGSSYNEQFF
cdr3_nt: TGTGCCAGCAGCTCGCCGGGACAGGGCAGCTCCTACAATGAGCAGTTCTTC
v_call: TRBV7-2
clone_size: NA
d_call: TRBD1
j_call: TRBJ2-1

cdr3_aa: CASSQASGRGASYEQYF
cdr3_nt: TGTGCCAGCAGCCAAGCATCCGGGCGGGGGGCCTCCTACGAGCAGTACTTC
v_call: TRBV3-1/TRBV3-2
clone_size: NA
d_call: TRBD2
j_call: TRBJ2-7

cdr3_aa: CASSLGRGFNYGYTF
cdr3_nt: TGTGCCAGCAGTTTAGGCAGGGGGTTTAACTATGGCTACACCTTC
v_call: TRBV27
clone_size: NA
d_call: TRBD1
j_call: TRBJ1-2

cdr3_aa: CASSPLQGGRPSYEQYF
cdr3_nt: TGTGCCAGCAGCCCCCTTCAGGGAGGGCGGCCATCCTACGAGCAGTACTTC
v_call: TRBV11-2
clone_size: NA
d_call: TRBD2
j_call: TRBJ2-7

cdr3_aa: CASSIPAVKPEQYF
cdr3_nt: TGTGCCAGTAGTATACCAGCGGTAAAACCCGAGCAGTACTTC
v_call: TRBV19
clone_size: NA
d_call: NA
j_call: TRBJ2-7

cdr3_aa: CASRKQATMNTEAFF
cdr3_nt: TGTGCCAGTAGAAAACAGGCGACGATGAACACTGAAGCTTTCTTT
v_call: TRBV19
clone_size: few
d_call: NA
j_call: TRBJ1-1

cdr3_aa: CASSLEARDNSPLHF
cdr3_nt: TGTGCCAGCAGCTTAGAAGCCAGAGATAATTCACCCCTCCACTTT
v_call: TRBV7-2
clone_size: medium-sized
d_call: NA
j_call: TRBJ1-6

cdr3_aa: CASSLAGEINNSPLHF
cdr3_nt: TGTGCCAGCAGCTTAGCAGGGGAAATCAATAATTCACCCCTCCACTTT
v_call: TRBV7-2
clone_size: NA
d_call: NA
j_call: TRBJ1-6

cdr3_aa: CAWSKARGGYGYTF
cdr3_nt: TGTGCCTGGAGTAAGGCCAGGGGGGGCTATGGCTACACCTTC
v_call: TRBV30
clone_size: few
d_call: TRBD1
j_call: TRBJ1-2

cdr3_aa: CASSPLEGGWYGQYF
cdr3_nt: TGTGCCAGCAGTCCGCTAGAGGGAGGGTGGTATGGGCAGTACTTC
v_call: TRBV28
clone_size: NA
d_call: TRBD2
j_call: TRBJ2-7

cdr3_aa: CASSFHRAVYGYTF
cdr3_nt: TGTGCCAGCAGCTTTCACAGGGCGGTCTATGGCTACACCTTC
v_call: TRBV5-4
clone_size: few
d_call: NA
j_call: TRBJ1-2

cdr3_aa: CASRRAGGDYGYTF
cdr3_nt: TGTGCCAGCAGGAGAGCGGGGGGTGACTATGGCTACACCTTC
v_call: TRBV5-4
clone_size: once
d_call: NA
j_call: TRBJ1-2

cdr3_aa: CASSYSRGTSNTEAFF
cdr3_nt: TGTGCCAGCAGTTACTCACGGGGCACCTCGAACACTGAAGCTTTCTTT
v_call: TRBV6-5
clone_size: NA
d_call: NA
j_call: TRBJ1-1

cdr3_aa: CASSSGPGETQYF
cdr3_nt: TGTGCCAGCAGTTCGGGTCCCGGGGAGACCCAGTACTTC
v_call: TRBV6-4
clone_size: NA
d_call: NA
j_call: TRBJ2-5

cdr3_aa: CASSPYGGSGNTIYF
cdr3_nt: TGTGCCAGCTCACCATACGGGGGCTCTGGAAACACCATATATTTT
v_call: TRBV18
clone_size: NA
d_call: NA
j_call: TRBJ1-3

cdr3_aa: CASSPQGTGVYEQYF
cdr3_nt: TGTGCCAGCAGCCCTCAGGGGACAGGGGTCTACGAGCAGTACTTC
v_call: TRBV11-1
clone_size: NA
d_call: TRBD1
j_call: TRBJ2-7

cdr3_aa: CASSQFPTGMVRTGELFF
cdr3_nt: TGCGCCAGCAGCCAATTCCCGACAGGGATGGTAAGGACCGGGGAGCTGTTTTTT
v_call: TRBV4-1
clone_size: NA
d_call: TRBD1
j_call: TRBJ2-2

cdr3_aa: CASSQDVSRGYEQYF
cdr3_nt: TGTGCCAGCAGCCAAGATGTCTCGCGGGGCTACGAGCAGTACTTC
v_call: TRBV3-1/TRBV3-2
clone_size: medium-sized
d_call: NA
j_call: TRBJ2-7

cdr3_aa: CASSPGTNQETQYF
cdr3_nt: TGTGCCAGCAGCCCTGGGACTAACCAAGAGACCCAGTACTTC
v_call: TRBV2
clone_size: NA
d_call: TRBD2
j_call: TRBJ2-5

cdr3_aa: CASSIDQVTQYF
cdr3_nt: TGTGCCAGTAGTATAGATCAGGTGACCCAGTACTTC
v_call: TRBV19
clone_size: medium-sized
d_call: NA
j_call: TRBJ2-5

cdr3_aa: CAISDPTGGYTF
cdr3_nt: TGTGCCATCAGTGACCCGACAGGGGGCTACACCTTC
v_call: TRBV10-3
clone_size: NA
d_call: TRBD1
j_call: TRBJ1-2

cdr3_aa: CASSLVALALEQYF
cdr3_nt: TGCGCCAGCAGCTTGGTGGCCCTTGCTTTGGAGCAGTACTTC
v_call: TRBV5-1
clone_size: few
d_call: NA
j_call: TRBJ2-7

cdr3_aa: CASSFVGGTSGRVEQFF
cdr3_nt: TGTGCCAGCAGCTTCGTCGGTGGGACTAGCGGGAGGGTTGAGCAGTTCTTC
v_call: TRBV11-2
clone_size: NA
d_call: TRBD2
j_call: TRBJ2-1

cdr3_aa: CASSFGGSGYTF
cdr3_nt: TGTGCCAGCAGCTTTGGTGGGAGTGGCTACACCTTC
v_call: TRBV7-9
clone_size: NA
d_call: NA
j_call: TRBJ1-2

cdr3_aa: CASSVGGRSSYNEQFF
cdr3_nt: TGTGCCAGCAGCGTAGGTGGACGAAGCTCCTACAATGAGCAGTTCTTC
v_call: TRBV9
clone_size: NA
d_call: NA
j_call: TRBJ2-1

cdr3_aa: CASSPGGRGRSGNTIYF
cdr3_nt: TGTGCCAGCAGCCCTGGGGGCAGGGGGCGGTCTGGAAACACCATATATTTT
v_call: TRBV4-2
clone_size: few
d_call: TRBD1
j_call: TRBJ1-3